This T cell receptor beta chain was found in a study of blood T cell repertoires in COVID-19. About the study: Samples came from the United States, Italy and Spain, spanning acute and convalescent COVID-19. The analysed material was cDNA or gDNA that came from T cells, B-cell-depleted T cells, or PBMCs.

Germline lookup yields CDR1 KGHSH and CDR2 LQKENI. CDR3 length: 15 amino acids. V lost 0 bases and J lost 2, with 11 bases in between. Original processing methods: Nucleated cell number was recorded as an estimate derived from reference gene primer amplification. Here immunoSEQ multiplex PCR was the method, and the copy in TCRdb shows in-frame clones only, minus some. V, J and clone size derive from that table, while D and trimming were established from the DNA sequence. The table includes around 100,000 clones, around 88% detected once. The sequencing sample was made of peripheral blood. The chain links TRBV18 to TRBJ2-7; D is possibly TRBD2 (5 bases). The sequence was collected from a human donor in a cohort sampled during active COVID-19. The CDR3 here is CASSPPSGSPYEQYF. The CDR3 region has the DNA TGTGCCAGCTCACCACCTTCGGGGAGCCCCTACGAGCAGTACTTC.